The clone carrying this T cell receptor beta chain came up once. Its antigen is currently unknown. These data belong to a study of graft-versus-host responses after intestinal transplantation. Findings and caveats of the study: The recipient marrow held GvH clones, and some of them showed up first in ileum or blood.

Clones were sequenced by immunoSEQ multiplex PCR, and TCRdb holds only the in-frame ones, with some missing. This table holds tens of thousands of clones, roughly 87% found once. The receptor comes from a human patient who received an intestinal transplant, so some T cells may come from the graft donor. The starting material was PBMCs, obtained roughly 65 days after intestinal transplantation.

The CDR3: CASRVGFGDNTEAFF. The CDR3 nucleotides are TGTGCCAGCAGAGTGGGGTTCGGGGACAACACTGAAGCTTTCTTT. V is TRBV7-9 and J is TRBJ1-1, with D possibly TRBD1 on 5 matching bases. The V end was cut by 6 bases, the J end by 2 bases, with 16 bases between. CDR3 length: 15 amino acids. CDR1 is SEHNR, CDR2 FQNEAQ, per germline (reference sequence).